This is a list of T cell receptor beta chains from one sample in a study of shared clonotypes between healthy human individuals. Data came from immunoSEQ multiplex PCR; TCRdb stores just in-frame clones and leaves some out. The sample has approximately 510,000 clones, approximately 79% seen once. The sequenced sample was PBMCs. The receptors shown here come from a woman in her thirties or forties in good health. Some clones in this sample may be carry-over from other donors' samples. The CDR3 runs from the conserved cysteine through the conserved F or W. D genes are given only for firm matches. Size values are once, few and many counts, or a class for expanded clones, and some rows have none.

TRBJ2-1 . . TRBV19 15 TGTGCCAGCACCCGGCTGGACTCCTCCCGCAATGAGCAGTTCTTC CASTRLDSSRNEQFF
TRBJ2-1 . . TRBV27 11 TGTGCCAGCAGTCAGTACCATGAGCAGTTCTTC CASSQYHEQFF
TRBJ2-5 . TRBD1 TRBV7-9 14 TGTGCCAGCAGAGGGGGACAGGGGGAGAAGACCCAGTACTTC CASRGGQGEKTQYF
TRBJ2-1 . . TRBV7-3 11 TGTGCCAGCAGCTTAGGAGTAAAGCAGTTCTTC CASSLGVKQFF
TRBJ1-5 . TRBD1 TRBV27 14 TGTGCCAGCAGTTTTTCGACAGGGAATCAGCCCCAGCATTTT CASSFSTGNQPQHF
TRBJ1-3 . . TRBV5-4 16 TGTGCCAGCAGCTTGGGACAGACTTTCTCTGGAAACACCATATATTTT CASSLGQTFSGNTIYF
TRBJ2-3 . TRBD2 TRBV11-2 15 TGTGCCAGCAGCTGGTGGGGGGGAGCCACAGATACGCAGTATTTT CASSWWGGATDTQYF
TRBJ2-1 . . TRBV7-8 16 TGTGCCAGCAGCTTAGTCCGTATGCCGAGCTACAATGAGCAGTTCTTC CASSLVRMPSYNEQFF
TRBJ2-2 once TRBD2 TRBV11-2 16 TGTGCCAGCAGCTTAGGCCTAGCGGGATTCACCGGGGAGCTGTTTTTT CASSLGLAGFTGELFF
TRBJ2-7 . TRBD1 TRBV11-2 14 TGTGCCAGCAGCCGAGGGACAGGGGGCTACGAGCAGTACTTC CASSRGTGGYEQYF
TRBJ1-4 . . TRBV28 16 TGTGCCAGCACCCGATTCCCAGGTTCGTTCGGTGAAAAACTGTTTTTT CASTRFPGSFGEKLFF
TRBJ2-6 medium-sized TRBD2 TRBV19 16 TGTGCCAGTAGTAGTAGCGGGGGTTCTGGGGCCAACGTCCTGACTTTC CASSSSGGSGANVLTF
TRBJ1-3 few . TRBV2 12 TGTGCCAGCAGTGAACAGGGAAACACCATATATTTT CASSEQGNTIYF
TRBJ1-4 once . TRBV5-6 15 TGTGCCAGCAGCCCAGGGATTGGGGCTCTTGAAAAACTGTTTTTT CASSPGIGALEKLFF
TRBJ2-3 . . TRBV19 13 TGTGCCAGTAGTATAGCTCAAGCAGATACGCAGTATTTT CASSIAQADTQYF
TRBJ2-1 . TRBD2 TRBV5-1 16 TGCGCCAGCAGCCAGGCGGTGAGTAGCGGGAATAGCGAGCAGTTCTTC CASSQAVSSGNSEQFF
TRBJ1-4 . . TRBV5-1 14 TGCGCCAGCAGCCCGGGAGGAACTAATGAAAAACTGTTTTTT CASSPGGTNEKLFF
TRBJ1-1 . . TRBV7-9 14 TGTGCCAGCAGTTACAGCGGGGGGAGGACTGAAGCTTTCTTT CASSYSGGRTEAFF
TRBJ2-5 . TRBD2 TRBV11-1 14 TGTGCCAGCAGCTTAGAGCGGGGCCAAGAGACCCAGTACTTC CASSLERGQETQYF
TRBJ2-1 once TRBD1 TRBV29-1 14 TGCAGCGTGCCCGACAGGGTGACCTACAATGAGCAGTTCTTC CSVPDRVTYNEQFF
TRBJ2-5 once TRBD1 TRBV5-1 16 TGCGCCAGCAGCTTGGGTACAGGGGGCGCCCCAGAGACCCAGTACTTC CASSLGTGGAPETQYF
TRBJ2-3 . . TRBV11-3 14 TGTGCCAGCAGCGAGGGGATTCCCGCAGATACGCAGTATTTT CASSEGIPADTQYF
TRBJ2-4 . . TRBV4-2 13 TGTGCCAGCAGCCCCGAGGGGAAAAACATTCAGTACTTC CASSPEGKNIQYF
TRBJ2-7 few . TRBV4-1 16 TGCGCCAGCAGCCAAAGCGGTATTAAGAACACACACGAGCAGTACTTC CASSQSGIKNTHEQYF
TRBJ1-3 . . TRBV7-3 15 TGTGCCAGCAGCCTAACTTCAGGGTCTGGAAACACCATATATTTT CASSLTSGSGNTIYF
TRBJ1-1 . TRBD1 TRBV7-2 15 TGTGCCAGCAGCTCACAGGGGACCATGAACACTGAAGCTTTCTTT CASSSQGTMNTEAFF
TRBJ1-1 once . TRBV28 14 TGTGCCAGCACCATGGCAGGGATGAACACTGAAGCTTTCTTT CASTMAGMNTEAFF
TRBJ2-7 . TRBD2 TRBV28 19 TGTGCCAGCAGTCCGGTAGCGGGAGATCGACTCACCGGCTCCTACGAGCAGTACTTC CASSPVAGDRLTGSYEQYF
TRBJ2-4 once TRBD2 TRBV19 14 TGTGCCAGTAGTATAAGGCGGGAGAAGAACATTCAGTACTTC CASSIRREKNIQYF
TRBJ2-2 once TRBD2 TRBV9 17 TGTGCCAGCAGCGCAAAAGGACTAGCGGGAGCCACCGGGGAGCTGTTTTTT CASSAKGLAGATGELFF
TRBJ2-1 . . TRBV30 12 TGTGCCTGGAGTGTACTGGACACCTTACAGTTCTTC CAWSVLDTLQFF
TRBJ2-7 . . TRBV28 14 TGTGCCAGCATCCCGACGGATACCGGGGGAGAGCAGTACTTC CASIPTDTGGEQYF
TRBJ1-5 . . TRBV7-2 13 TGTGCCAGCAGCTTAGGGATTAATCAGCCCCAGCATTTT CASSLGINQPQHF
TRBJ2-2 once . TRBV29-1 15 TGCAGCGTCGGCCGGGGCGCGGGTGGCACCGGGGAGCTGTTTTTT CSVGRGAGGTGELFF
TRBJ2-1 . TRBD2 TRBV7-3 16 TGTGCCAGCAGCTTGAAGCTAGCGGGTACTTACAATGAGCAGTTCTTC CASSLKLAGTYNEQFF
TRBJ2-1 . TRBD2 TRBV6-1 12 TGTGCCAGCACACTAGCGGGAGATGAGCAGTTCTTC CASTLAGDEQFF
TRBJ1-4 . TRBD1 TRBV7-9 15 TGTGCCAGCAGGTTACGTTCAGGGGGGAATGAAAAACTGTTTTTT CASRLRSGGNEKLFF
TRBJ1-1 . TRBD1 TRBV27 14 TGTGCCAGCAGAACAGGGGGCGCGGGCACTGAAGCTTTCTTT CASRTGGAGTEAFF
TRBJ2-3 . . TRBV28 15 TGTGCCAGCAGTTCACCCGGTTGGAGCACAGATACGCAGTATTTT CASSSPGWSTDTQYF
TRBJ2-1 . TRBD2 TRBV19 19 TGTGCCAGTAGTGCGCGTAGCGGGGGTGGGTGGGGGCTCTACAATGAGCAGTTCTTC CASSARSGGGWGLYNEQFF